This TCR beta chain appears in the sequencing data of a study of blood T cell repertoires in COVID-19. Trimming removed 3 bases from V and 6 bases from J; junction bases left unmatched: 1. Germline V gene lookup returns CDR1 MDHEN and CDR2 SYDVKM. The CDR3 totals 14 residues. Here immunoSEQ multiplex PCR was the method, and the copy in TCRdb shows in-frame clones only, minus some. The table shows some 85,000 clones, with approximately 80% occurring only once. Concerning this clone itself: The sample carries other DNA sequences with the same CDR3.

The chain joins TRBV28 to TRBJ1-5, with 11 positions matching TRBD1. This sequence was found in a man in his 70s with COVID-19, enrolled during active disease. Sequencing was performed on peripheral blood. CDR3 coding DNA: TGTGCCAGCAGTTTGGGACAGGGGGTTCAGCCCCAGCATTTT. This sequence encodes CASSLGQGVQPQHF. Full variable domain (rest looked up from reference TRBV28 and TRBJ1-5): DVKVTQSSRYLVKRTGEKVFLECVQDMDHENMFWYRQDPGLGLRLIYFSYDVKMKEKGDIPEGYSVSREKKERFSLILESASTNQTSMYLCASSLGQGVQPQHFGDGTRLSIL.